Given below is one T cell receptor beta chain in context. Assay: immunoSEQ multiplex PCR; the TCRdb copy retains only in-frame clones and omits some. The sample has hundreds of thousands of clones, approximately 75% seen once; the top ten hold 1.8%. This CDR3 contains 14 residues. V was pared by 4 bases and J by 4 bases, with 14 bases between. Germline CDR1 and CDR2: SGHRS and YFSETQ. This entry belongs to a study of shared clonotypes between healthy human individuals. The chain carries TRBV5-1 and TRBJ1-2; weak D call: TRBD1 (5 bases). The receptor comes from a woman aged 25 to 45 in good health. The specimen was memory CD4+ T cells sorted from blood. Subset reported: CD45RA-negative fraction. CDR3 coding DNA: TGCGCCAGCAGCCAGGGTGGGGGGAGCTATGGCTACACCTTC. It translates to CASSQGGGSYGYTF.